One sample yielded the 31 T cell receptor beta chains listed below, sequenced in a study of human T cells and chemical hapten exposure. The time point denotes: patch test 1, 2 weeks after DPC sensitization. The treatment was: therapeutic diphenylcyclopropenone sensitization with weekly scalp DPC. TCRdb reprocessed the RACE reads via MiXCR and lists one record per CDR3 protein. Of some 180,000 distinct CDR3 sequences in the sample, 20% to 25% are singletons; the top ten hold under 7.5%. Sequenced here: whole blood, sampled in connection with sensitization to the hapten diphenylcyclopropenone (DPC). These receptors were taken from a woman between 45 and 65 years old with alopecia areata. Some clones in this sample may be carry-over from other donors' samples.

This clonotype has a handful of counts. The CDR3 DNA sequence: TGTGCCAGCAGAGTGGCAAACTCTGGAAACACCATATATTTT. This codes for CASRVANSGNTIYF. This chain links TRBV7-9 with TRBJ1-3; no definite D call. With 6 bases removed from V and 0 bases from J, the gap between germline ends came to 9 bases. From germline, CDR1 is SEHNR and CDR2 FQNEAQ (reference sequence). There are 14 residues in the CDR3. Full variable domain (missing parts from reference TRBV7-9 and TRBJ1-3): DTGVSQNPRHKITKRGQNVTFRCDPISEHNRLYWYRQTLGQGPEFLTYFQNEAQLEKSRLLSDRFSAERPKGSFSTLEIQRTEQGDSAMYLCASRVANSGNTIYFGEGSWLTVV.

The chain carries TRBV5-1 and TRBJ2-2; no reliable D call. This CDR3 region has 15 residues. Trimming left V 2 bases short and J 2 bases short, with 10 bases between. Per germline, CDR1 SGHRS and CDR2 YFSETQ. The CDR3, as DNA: TGCGCCAGCAGCTTTAACGCCGTCAACACCGGGGAGCTGTTTTTT. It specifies CASSFNAVNTGELFF.

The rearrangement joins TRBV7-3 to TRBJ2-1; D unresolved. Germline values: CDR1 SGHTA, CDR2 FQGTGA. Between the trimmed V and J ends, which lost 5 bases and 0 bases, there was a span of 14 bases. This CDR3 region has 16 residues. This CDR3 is CASSPRRLSSYNEQFF. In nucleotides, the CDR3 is TGTGCCAGCAGCCCCAGGCGGCTTTCCTCCTACAATGAGCAGTTCTTC.

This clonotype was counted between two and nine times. The chain's CDR3 is CASSIGGSANEKLFF. DNA for the CDR3: TGTGCCAGTAGTATAGGGGGCAGTGCAAATGAAAAACTGTTTTTT. V is TRBV19 and J is TRBJ1-4; possible D gene TRBD1, 5 bases. Germline lookup yields CDR1 LNHDA and CDR2 SQIVND (reference sequence). The CDR3 runs to 15 residues. Trimming removed 1 base from V and 5 bases from J, with 11 bases in between.

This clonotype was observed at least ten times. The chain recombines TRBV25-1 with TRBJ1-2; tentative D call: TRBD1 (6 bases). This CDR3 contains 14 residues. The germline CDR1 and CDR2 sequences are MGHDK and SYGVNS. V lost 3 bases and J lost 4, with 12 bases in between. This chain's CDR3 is CASSDGGRAYGYTF. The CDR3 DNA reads TGTGCCAGCAGTGATGGGGGGCGCGCCTATGGCTACACCTTC.

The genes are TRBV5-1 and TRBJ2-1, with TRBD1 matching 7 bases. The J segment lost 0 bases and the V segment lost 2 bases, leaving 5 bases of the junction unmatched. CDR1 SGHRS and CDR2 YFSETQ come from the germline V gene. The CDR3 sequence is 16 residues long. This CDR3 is CASSLDRVSSYNEQFF. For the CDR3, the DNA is TGCGCCAGCAGCTTAGACAGGGTGAGCTCCTACAATGAGCAGTTCTTC.

Here the CDR3 reads CSATTSNQPQHF. The DNA of the CDR3 is TGCAGTGCCACGACATCTAATCAGCCCCAGCATTTT. The chain is built from TRBV20-1 and TRBJ1-5, with D unclear. V lost 6 bases and J lost 4, with 10 bases in between. The CDR3 has 12 residues. Germline V gives CDR1 DFQATT, CDR2 SNEGSKA (reference sequence).

The CDR3 DNA follows: TGTGCCAGCAGCTTAGACTTCGAGACCCAGTACTTC. Amino acids: CASSLDFETQYF. The chain uses TRBV11-2 and TRBJ2-5; D is undetermined. Germline V lookup: CDR1 SGHAT, CDR2 FQNNGV. Trimming took off 0 bases at V and 5 bases at J, with 4 bases between the two ends. The CDR3 sequence is 12 residues long.

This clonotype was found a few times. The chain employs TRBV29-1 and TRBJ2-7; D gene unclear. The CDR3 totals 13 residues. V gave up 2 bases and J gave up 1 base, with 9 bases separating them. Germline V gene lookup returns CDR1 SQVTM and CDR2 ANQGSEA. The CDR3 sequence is CSVEPRRSYEQYF. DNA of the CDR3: TGCAGCGTTGAACCACGGAGATCCTACGAGCAGTACTTC.

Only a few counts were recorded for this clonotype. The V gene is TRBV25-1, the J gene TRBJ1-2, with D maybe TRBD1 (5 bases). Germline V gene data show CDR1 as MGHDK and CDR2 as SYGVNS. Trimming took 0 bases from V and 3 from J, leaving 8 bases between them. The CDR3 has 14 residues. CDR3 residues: CASSEYDSYYGYTF. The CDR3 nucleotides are TGTGCCAGCAGTGAATATGACAGCTACTATGGCTACACCTTC.

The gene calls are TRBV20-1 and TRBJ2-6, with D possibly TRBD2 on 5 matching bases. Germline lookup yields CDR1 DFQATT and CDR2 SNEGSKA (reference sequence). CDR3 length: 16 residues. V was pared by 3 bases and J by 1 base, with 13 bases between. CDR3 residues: CSARDSMGSGANVLTF. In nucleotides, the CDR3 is TGCAGTGCTAGGGACTCGATGGGGTCTGGGGCCAACGTCCTGACTTTC.

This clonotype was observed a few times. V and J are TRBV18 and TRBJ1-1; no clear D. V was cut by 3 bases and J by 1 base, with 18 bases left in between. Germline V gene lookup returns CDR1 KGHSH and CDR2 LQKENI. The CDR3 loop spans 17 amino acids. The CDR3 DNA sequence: TGTGCCAGCTCACCCGATTCGTCATACGGATCGAACACTGAAGCTTTCTTT. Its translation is CASSPDSSYGSNTEAFF.

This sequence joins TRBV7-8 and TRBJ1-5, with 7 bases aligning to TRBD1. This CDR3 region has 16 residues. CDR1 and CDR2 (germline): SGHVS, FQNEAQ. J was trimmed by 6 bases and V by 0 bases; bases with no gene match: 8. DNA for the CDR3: TGTGCCAGCAGCTTAGCTGTCAGGGGGATTCTTCAGCCCCAGCATTTT. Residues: CASSLAVRGILQPQHF. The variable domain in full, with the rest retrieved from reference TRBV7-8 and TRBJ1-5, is GAGVSQSPRYKVAKRGQDVALRCDPISGHVSLFWYQQALGQGPEFLTYFQNEAQLDKSGLPSDRFFAERPEGSVSTLKIQRTQQEDSAVYLCASSLAVRGILQPQHFGDGTRLSIL.

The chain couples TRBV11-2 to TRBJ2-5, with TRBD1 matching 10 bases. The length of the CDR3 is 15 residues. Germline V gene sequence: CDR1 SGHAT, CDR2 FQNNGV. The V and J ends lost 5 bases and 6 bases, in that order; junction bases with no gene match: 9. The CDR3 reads CASSQDRGRVKTQYF. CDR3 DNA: TGTGCCAGCAGCCAAGACAGGGGGCGCGTAAAGACCCAGTACTTC.

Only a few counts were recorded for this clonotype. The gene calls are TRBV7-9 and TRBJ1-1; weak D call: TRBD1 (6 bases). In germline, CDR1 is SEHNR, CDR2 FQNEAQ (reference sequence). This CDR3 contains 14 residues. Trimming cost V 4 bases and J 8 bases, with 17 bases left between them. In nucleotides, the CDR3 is TGTGCCAGCAGCTCCCAGACCGGACAGTTCGAAGCTTTCTTT. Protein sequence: CASSSQTGQFEAFF. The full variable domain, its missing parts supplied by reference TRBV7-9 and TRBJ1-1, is DTGVSQNPRHKITKRGQNVTFRCDPISEHNRLYWYRQTLGQGPEFLTYFQNEAQLEKSRLLSDRFSAERPKGSFSTLEIQRTEQGDSAMYLCASSSQTGQFEAFFGQGTRLTVV.

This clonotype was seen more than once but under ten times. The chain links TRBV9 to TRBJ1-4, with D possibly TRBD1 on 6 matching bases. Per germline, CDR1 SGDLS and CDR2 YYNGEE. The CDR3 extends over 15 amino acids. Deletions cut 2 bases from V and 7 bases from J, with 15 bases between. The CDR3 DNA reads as TGTGCCAGCAGCGTGAACAGGGCGGTCGGTGAAAAACTGTTTTTT. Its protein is CASSVNRAVGEKLFF.

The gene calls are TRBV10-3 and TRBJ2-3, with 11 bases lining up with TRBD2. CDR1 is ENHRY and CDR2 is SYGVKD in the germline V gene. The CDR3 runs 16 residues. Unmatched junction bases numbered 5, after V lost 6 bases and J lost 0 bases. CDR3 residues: CAISAWTSGSTDTQYF. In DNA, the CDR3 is TGTGCCATCAGCGCGTGGACTAGCGGGAGCACAGATACGCAGTATTTT.

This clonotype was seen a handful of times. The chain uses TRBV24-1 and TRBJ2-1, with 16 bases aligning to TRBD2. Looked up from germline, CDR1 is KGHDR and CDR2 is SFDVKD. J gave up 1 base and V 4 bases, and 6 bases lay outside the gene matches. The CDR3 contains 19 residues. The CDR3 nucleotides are TGTGCCACCAGTGACCCGGGACTAGCGGGAGGGCCATCCTACAATGAGCAGTTCTTC. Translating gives CATSDPGLAGGPSYNEQFF.

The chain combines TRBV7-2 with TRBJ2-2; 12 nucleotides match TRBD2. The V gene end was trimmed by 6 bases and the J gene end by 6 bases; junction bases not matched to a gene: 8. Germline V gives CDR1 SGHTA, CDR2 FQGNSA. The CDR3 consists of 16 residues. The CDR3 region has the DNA TGTGCCAGCAGACCCGGACTAGCGGGATTTCCCGGGGAGCTGTTTTTT. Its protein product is CASRPGLAGFPGELFF.

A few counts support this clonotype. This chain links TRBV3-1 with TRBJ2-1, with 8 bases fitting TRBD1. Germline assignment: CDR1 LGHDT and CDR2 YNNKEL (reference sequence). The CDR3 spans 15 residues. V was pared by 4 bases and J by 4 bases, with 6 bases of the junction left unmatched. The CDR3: CASSRTGTDYNEQFF. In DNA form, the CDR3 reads TGTGCCAGCAGCCGGACAGGGACCGATTACAATGAGCAGTTCTTC.

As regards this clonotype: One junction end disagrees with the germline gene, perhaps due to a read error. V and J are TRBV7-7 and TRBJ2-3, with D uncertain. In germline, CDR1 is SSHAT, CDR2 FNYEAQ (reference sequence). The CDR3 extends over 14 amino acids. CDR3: CASSSWTEPDTQYF. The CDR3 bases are TGTGCTAGCAGCTCTTGGACCGAGCCAGATACGCAGTATTTT.

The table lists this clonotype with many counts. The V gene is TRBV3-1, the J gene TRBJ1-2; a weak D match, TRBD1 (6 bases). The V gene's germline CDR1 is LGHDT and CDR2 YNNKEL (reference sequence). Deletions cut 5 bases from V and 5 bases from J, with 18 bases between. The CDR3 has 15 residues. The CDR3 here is CASSGSGQKGYGYTF. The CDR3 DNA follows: TGTGCCAGCAGCGGGTCTGGACAGAAAGGTTATGGCTACACCTTC.

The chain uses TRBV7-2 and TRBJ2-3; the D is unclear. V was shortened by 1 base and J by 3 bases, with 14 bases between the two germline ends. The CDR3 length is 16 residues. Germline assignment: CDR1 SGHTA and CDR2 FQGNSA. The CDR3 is CASSLDDQRTTDTQYF. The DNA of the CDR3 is TGTGCCAGCAGCTTAGACGACCAGAGAACAACAGATACGCAGTATTTT. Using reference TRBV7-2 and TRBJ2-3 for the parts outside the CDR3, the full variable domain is GAGVSQSPSNKVTEKGKDVELRCDPISGHTALYWYRQSLGQGLEFLIYFQGNSAPDKSGLPSDRFSAERTGGSVSTLTIQRTQQEDSAVYLCASSLDDQRTTDTQYFGPGTRLTVL.

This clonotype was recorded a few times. CDR3 in DNA: TGTGCCAGACGGACAGAGGCCGACCACCGTCAAGAGACCCAGTACTTC. Translated, it gives CARRTEADHRQETQYF. J is TRBJ2-5 and V is TRBV21-1; the table's D call TRBD1 went unverified against the DNA. TRBV21-1 is deemed a pseudogene. This CDR3 region has 16 residues.

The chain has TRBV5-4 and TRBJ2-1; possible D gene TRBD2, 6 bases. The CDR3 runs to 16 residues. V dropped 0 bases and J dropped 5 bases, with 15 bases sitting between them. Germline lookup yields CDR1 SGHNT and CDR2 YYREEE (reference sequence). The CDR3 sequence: CASSLDSSSGHNEQFF. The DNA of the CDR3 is TGTGCCAGCAGCTTGGATTCTAGCAGCGGGCACAATGAGCAGTTCTTC. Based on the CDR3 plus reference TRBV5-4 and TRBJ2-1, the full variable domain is ETGVTQSPTHLIKTRGQQVTLRCSSQSGHNTVSWYQQALGQGPQFIFQYYREEENGRGNFPPRFSGLQFPNYSSELNVNALELDDSALYLCASSLDSSSGHNEQFFGPGTRLTVL.

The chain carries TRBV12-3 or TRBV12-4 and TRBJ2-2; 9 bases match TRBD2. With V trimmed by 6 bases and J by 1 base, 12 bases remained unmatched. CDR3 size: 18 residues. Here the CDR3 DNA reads TGTGCCAGCAGCCTTTGGAGGGGGACTAGCTGGAACACCGGGGAGCTGTTTTTT. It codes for CASSLWRGTSWNTGELFF.

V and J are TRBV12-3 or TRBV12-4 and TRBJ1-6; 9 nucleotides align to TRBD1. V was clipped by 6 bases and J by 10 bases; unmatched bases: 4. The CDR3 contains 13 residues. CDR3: CASRGTGTSPLHF. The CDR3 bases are TGTGCCAGCAGGGGGACAGGGACCTCACCCCTCCACTTT.

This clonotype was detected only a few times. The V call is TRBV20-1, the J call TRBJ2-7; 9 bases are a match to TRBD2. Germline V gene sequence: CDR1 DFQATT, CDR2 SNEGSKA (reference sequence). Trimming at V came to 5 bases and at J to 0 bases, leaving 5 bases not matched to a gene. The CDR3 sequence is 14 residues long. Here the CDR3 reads CSARSGRSSYEQYF. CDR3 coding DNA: TGCAGTGCTCGTAGCGGGAGAAGCTCCTACGAGCAGTACTTC.

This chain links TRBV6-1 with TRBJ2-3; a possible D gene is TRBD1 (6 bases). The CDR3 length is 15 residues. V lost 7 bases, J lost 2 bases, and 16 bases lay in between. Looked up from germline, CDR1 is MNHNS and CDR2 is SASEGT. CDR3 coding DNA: TGTGCCAGCACCTCGAACAGGGCTTCCACAGATACGCAGTATTTT. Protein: CASTSNRASTDTQYF.

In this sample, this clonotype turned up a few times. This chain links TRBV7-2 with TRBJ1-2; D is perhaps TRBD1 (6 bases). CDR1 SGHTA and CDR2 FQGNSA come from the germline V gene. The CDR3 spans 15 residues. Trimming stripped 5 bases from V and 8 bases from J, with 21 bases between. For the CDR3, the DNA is TGTGCCAGCAGCCCCTGGGCTGTCGGGGGCGACGGCTACACCTTC. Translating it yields CASSPWAVGGDGYTF.

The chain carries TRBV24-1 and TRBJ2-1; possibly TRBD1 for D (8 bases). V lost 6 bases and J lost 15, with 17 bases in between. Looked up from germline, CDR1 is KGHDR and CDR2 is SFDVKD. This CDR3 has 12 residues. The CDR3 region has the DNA TGTGCCACCAGTCGGGAGGACAGGGTCCTGTTCTTC. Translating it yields CATSREDRVLFF.